These 11 T cell receptor beta chains came from one sample sequenced in a study of blood T cells in healthy people across ages. Alongside a J-beta primer mix, a sample-barcoded 5' primer served in a second PCR lasting roughly 7 to 11 cycles. One entry per CDR3 protein results from TCRdb running MiXCR on the 5' RACE reads. The profile shows 700,000 to 950,000 distinct CDR3 sequences, roughly 60% of them singletons. The sample was blood. All receptors come from a man aged 25 to 45 in good health.

The chain has TRBV11-1 and TRBJ2-1; 8 bases match TRBD2. The CDR3 length is 17 residues. Trimming at V came to 5 bases and at J to 4 bases, leaving 13 bases not matched to a gene. Germline values: CDR1 SGHAT, CDR2 FQDESV (reference sequence). The CDR3 here is CASSLNYGGVGYNEQFF. CDR3 DNA sequence: TGTGCCAGCAGCCTAAACTACGGGGGGGTCGGTTACAATGAGCAGTTCTTC.

CDR3 residues: CASSPPGGEFEQYF. CDR3 DNA: TGTGCCAGCAGCCCTCCGGGGGGTGAGTTCGAGCAGTACTTC. The V call is TRBV28, the J call TRBJ2-4; 7 bases are a match to TRBD2. The tail of the sequence fits TRBJ2-7 better, so the J call may be wrong. The CDR3 length is 14 residues. Germline V CDR1 and CDR2: MDHEN, SYDVKM.

The V call is TRBV7-3, the J call TRBJ1-4; D is undetermined. With 4 bases removed from V and 7 bases from J, the gap between germline ends came to 4 bases. The CDR3 covers 11 residues. Germline V gives CDR1 SGHTA, CDR2 FQGTGA. This CDR3 reads CASSSPEKLFF. For the CDR3, the DNA is TGTGCCAGCAGCTCCCCTGAAAAACTGTTTTTT.

The table lists this clonotype with a few counts. V usage is TRBV29-1 and J usage is TRBJ2-3; perhaps D is TRBD1 or TRBD2 (5 bases each). Germline-derived CDR1 and CDR2 are SQVTM and ANQGSEA. V lost 3 bases and J 1 base, leaving 8 bases between the germline ends. This CDR3 is 13 amino acids long. This chain's CDR3 is CSVDGGGTDTQYF. The DNA for the CDR3 is TGCAGCGTTGATGGGGGAGGCACAGATACGCAGTATTTT.

This clonotype was found a few times. The chain has TRBV6-1 and TRBJ1-2; 8 nucleotides line up with TRBD1. The length of the CDR3 is 15 residues. Germline CDR1 is MNHNS and CDR2 is SASEGT. The ends lost 1 base at V and 5 bases at J; junction bases unmatched: 6. CDR3 sequence: CASSEGTGSPYGYTF. The CDR3 DNA reads as TGTGCCAGCAGTGAAGGGACAGGGAGCCCGTATGGCTACACCTTC.

The chain links TRBV7-9 to TRBJ2-7, with a possible D match to TRBD2 (5 bases). Deletions cut 5 bases from V and 6 bases from J, with 17 bases between. CDR1 SEHNR and CDR2 FQNEAQ come from the germline V gene (reference sequence). CDR3 size: 14 residues. CDR3 sequence reads: CASSPSGRSAEQYF. The CDR3 nucleotides are TGTGCCAGCAGCCCGAGCGGACGGTCCGCCGAGCAGTACTTC.

V gene TRBV12-3 or TRBV12-4 combines with J gene TRBJ1-5; 8 bases match TRBD1. The CDR3 covers 14 residues. V lost 5 bases, J lost 7 bases, and 7 bases stayed unmatched. The CDR3 region has the DNA TGTGCCAGCAGTCCTCGGACAGGGCAGCAGCCCCAGCATTTT. It specifies CASSPRTGQQPQHF.

The V call is TRBV7-9, the J call TRBJ2-7; 10 positions agree with TRBD1. The CDR3 contains 16 residues. The junction had 10 bases not matched to a gene; V was cut back by 6 bases and J by 2 bases. Germline assignment: CDR1 SEHNR and CDR2 FQNEAQ (reference sequence). CDR3 coding DNA: TGTGCCAGCAGATTATTAGCGGACAGGGGGACCTACGAGCAGTACTTC. Its translation is CASRLLADRGTYEQYF.

The V and J genes are TRBV5-1 and TRBJ2-5; a possible D gene is TRBD1 (6 bases). The V and J ends lost 5 bases and 3 bases respectively, with 17 bases between them. The CDR3 has 15 residues. Per the germline V gene, CDR1 is SGHRS and CDR2 is YFSETQ. The CDR3 DNA is TGCGCCAGCAGTGATTTATTGGGACAAAAAGAGACCCAGTACTTC. It translates to CASSDLLGQKETQYF. The variable domain in full, with the rest retrieved from reference TRBV5-1 and TRBJ2-5, is KAGVTQTPRYLIKTRGQQVTLSCSPISGHRSVSWYQQTPGQGLQFLFEYFSETQRNKGNFPGRFSGRQFSNSRSEMNVSTLELGDSALYLCASSDLLGQKETQYFGPGTRLLVL.

The V gene is TRBV7-2, the J gene TRBJ1-2, with D unresolved. V lost 9 bases, J lost 7 bases, and 15 bases lay in between. Looked up from germline, CDR1 is SGHTA and CDR2 is FQGNSA. There are 12 residues in the CDR3. CDR3 sequence (DNA): TGTGCCAGTACGTCGAACTCACGTGGCTACACCTTC. Protein product: CASTSNSRGYTF.

The chain couples TRBV9 to TRBJ2-1; 7 positions match TRBD1. The junction had 6 bases not matched to a gene; V was cut back by 4 bases and J by 5 bases. This CDR3 is built from 14 residues. Germline V gives CDR1 SGDLS, CDR2 YYNGEE. In nucleotides, the CDR3 is TGTGCCAGCAGCTTCGCCGGGACAGACAATGAGCAGTTCTTC. Protein sequence: CASSFAGTDNEQFF.